The sequence of this TCR beta chain was determined in a study of cytomegalovirus exposure and HLA in healthy donors. Study-wide results and caveats: A later analysis found TCR association rates differed by HLA locus, highest for DRB1 and lowest for HLA-C.

About this clone itself: What it recognizes is unknown.

J lost 2 bases, V lost 7 bases, and 5 bases had no gene match. There are 13 residues in the CDR3. Germline assignment: CDR1 SQVTM and CDR2 ANQGSEA. The PCR had 60 Vbeta and 13 Jbeta primers. Produced via immunoSEQ multiplex PCR; TCRdb's table is partial and in-frame only. The data contain about 90,000 clones, 78% of them singletons. The source material was PBMCs. The V and J genes are TRBV29-1 and TRBJ2-1; 7 bases are shared with TRBD2. The clonotype was recovered from a woman between 40 and 55 years old in good health and CMV-seropositive. In DNA form, the CDR3 reads TGCAGCGGAAGACTAGCAGCCTACAATGAGCAGTTCTTC. It translates to CSGRLAAYNEQFF.